These T cell receptor beta chains were read from a single sample in a study of cytomegalovirus exposure and HLA in healthy donors. TCRdb keeps only in-frame clones here, not all; method: immunoSEQ multiplex PCR. The table has fewer than 200,000 clones, 70% to 90% seen once. The sequenced sample consisted of PBMCs. The receptors were sampled from a woman aged 18-30 years in good health and CMV-seronegative. CDR3s include the opening cysteine and the closing phenylalanine or tryptophan. The D gene is left open where the match is weak. Clone sizes are given selectively: once, few, many, or a class where the clone is expanded.

>NA|TRBJ2-7|TRBD1|TRBV6-1
CASSEALGGASHYEQYF
TGTGCCAGCAGTGAAGCATTAGGGGGCGCGAGTCATTACGAGCAGTACTTC
>NA|TRBJ2-7|NA|TRBV4-1
CASSQEGPWADYEQYF
TGCGCCAGCAGCCAAGAGGGGCCATGGGCTGACTACGAGCAGTACTTC
>NA|TRBJ1-4|NA|TRBV5-1
CASSLDGGGSRVRLFF
TGCGCCAGCAGCCTGGATGGGGGGGGCAGTCGTGTTAGGCTGTTTTTT
>once|TRBJ2-7|TRBD1|TRBV5-1
CASSPGQVSSYEQYF
TGCGCCAGCAGCCCGGGACAGGTCAGCTCCTACGAGCAGTACTTC
>NA|TRBJ1-2|TRBD1|TRBV27
CASKGWSGTGDGYTF
TGTGCCAGCAAGGGATGGTCCGGGACAGGGGACGGCTACACCTTC
>NA|TRBJ2-5|TRBD1|TRBV5-4
CASSPAGTGAETQYF
TGTGCCAGCAGCCCAGCCGGGACAGGGGCAGAGACCCAGTACTTC
>NA|TRBJ2-3|NA|TRBV7-3
CASSPRGAGTDTQYF
TGTGCCAGCAGCCCCCGTGGGGCTGGCACAGATACGCAGTATTTT
>NA|TRBJ1-1|NA|TRBV10-3
CAIRRDGRNTEAFF
TGTGCCATCAGGAGGGACGGGAGGAACACTGAAGCTTTCTTT
>NA|TRBJ2-1|TRBD2|TRBV5-4
CASSLRLAGLGQFF
TGTGCCAGCAGCTTGAGACTAGCGGGATTGGGGCAGTTCTTC
>NA|TRBJ1-2|NA|TRBV14
CASSPRIGDGYTF
TGTGCCAGCAGCCCCCGCATCGGGGATGGCTACACCTTC
>NA|TRBJ2-1|TRBD2|TRBV28
CASSQGTSGRGEQFF
TGTGCCAGCAGCCAGGGCACTAGCGGTAGGGGTGAGCAGTTCTTC
>NA|TRBJ1-5|TRBD1|TRBV7-2
CASSLTQGGQPQHF
TGTGCCAGCAGCTTAACGCAGGGGGGTCAGCCCCAGCATTTT
>NA|TRBJ2-7|NA|TRBV5-4
CASSPGQFYAYEQYF
TGTGCCAGCAGCCCTGGACAGTTTTACGCCTACGAGCAGTACTTC
>NA|TRBJ2-3|NA|TRBV29-1
CSVYDWRTTDTQYF
TGCAGCGTTTACGACTGGAGAACGACAGATACGCAGTATTTT
>NA|TRBJ2-1|TRBD2|TRBV5-1
CASGRGGTDSYNEQFF
TGCGCCAGCGGGAGGGGTGGAACGGACTCCTACAATGAGCAGTTCTTC
>NA|TRBJ1-1|NA|TRBV6-1
CASSEVERGGAFF
TGTGCCAGCAGTGAAGTAGAGCGGGGTGGGGCTTTCTTT
>NA|TRBJ1-3|NA|TRBV6-5
CASSRGTIYF
TGTGCCAGCAGTCGAGGGACCATATATTTT
>NA|TRBJ1-1|NA|TRBV2
CASRESGLGAFF
TGTGCCAGTAGGGAGTCGGGGTTGGGAGCTTTCTTT
>NA|TRBJ1-4|NA|TRBV28
CASSSPGSEEKLFF
TGTGCCAGCAGTTCGCCGGGGTCAGAGGAAAAACTGTTTTTT
>NA|TRBJ1-1|TRBD1|TRBV9
CASSVGQGAMNTEAFF
TGTGCCAGCAGCGTAGGTCAGGGGGCGATGAACACTGAAGCTTTCTTT
>NA|TRBJ1-4|TRBD1|TRBV2
CASTARQGYNEKLFF
TGTGCCAGCACCGCCAGACAGGGGTATAATGAAAAACTGTTTTTT
>NA|TRBJ1-2|NA|TRBV5-6
CASSFNFSPPRGYGYTF
TGTGCCAGCAGCTTTAACTTCTCTCCGCCCAGGGGCTATGGCTACACCTTC
>NA|TRBJ1-5|TRBD1|TRBV7-9
CASSSGQINQPQHF
TGTGCCAGTAGCTCGGGACAGATCAATCAGCCCCAGCATTTT
>few|TRBJ2-6|NA|TRBV10-3
CAIRGRESGANVLTF
TGTGCCATCAGAGGGCGGGAATCTGGGGCCAACGTCCTGACTTTC
>NA|TRBJ2-3|NA|TRBV19
CASKEAIISTDTQYF
TGTGCCAGTAAGGAGGCTATAATCTCCACAGATACGCAGTATTTT
>NA|TRBJ2-7|TRBD1|TRBV18
CASSPGQGNEQYF
TGTGCCAGCTCACCTGGACAGGGGAACGAGCAGTACTTC